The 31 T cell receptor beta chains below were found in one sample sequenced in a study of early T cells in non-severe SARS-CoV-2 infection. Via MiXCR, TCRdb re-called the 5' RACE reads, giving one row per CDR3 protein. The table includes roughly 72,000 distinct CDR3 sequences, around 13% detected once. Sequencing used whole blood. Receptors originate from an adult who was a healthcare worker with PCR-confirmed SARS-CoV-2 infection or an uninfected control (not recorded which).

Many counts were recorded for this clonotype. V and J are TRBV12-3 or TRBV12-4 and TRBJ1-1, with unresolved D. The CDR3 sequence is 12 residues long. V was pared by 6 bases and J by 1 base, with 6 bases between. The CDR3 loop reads CASSRWNTEAFF. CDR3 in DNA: TGTGCCAGCAGCCGATGGAACACTGAAGCTTTCTTT.

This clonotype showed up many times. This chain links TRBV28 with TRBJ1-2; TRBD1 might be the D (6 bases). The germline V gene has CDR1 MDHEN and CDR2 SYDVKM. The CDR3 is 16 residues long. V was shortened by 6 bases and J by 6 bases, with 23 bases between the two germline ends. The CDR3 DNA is TGTGCCAGCAGCCCCAGGGGAGGGGGTTTTGTTGATGGCTACACCTTC. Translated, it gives CASSPRGGGFVDGYTF.

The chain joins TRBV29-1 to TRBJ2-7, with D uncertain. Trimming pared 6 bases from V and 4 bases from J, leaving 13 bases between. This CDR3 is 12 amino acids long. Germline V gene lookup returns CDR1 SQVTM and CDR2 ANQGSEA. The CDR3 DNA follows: TGCAGCGTGCAAGGTGATCCGTACGAGCAGTACTTC. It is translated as CSVQGDPYEQYF.

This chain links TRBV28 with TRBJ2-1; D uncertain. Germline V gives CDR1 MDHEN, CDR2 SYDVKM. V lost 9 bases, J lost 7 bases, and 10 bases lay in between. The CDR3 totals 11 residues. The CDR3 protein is CASFLGNEQFF. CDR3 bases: TGTGCCAGTTTTCTGGGAAATGAGCAGTTCTTC.

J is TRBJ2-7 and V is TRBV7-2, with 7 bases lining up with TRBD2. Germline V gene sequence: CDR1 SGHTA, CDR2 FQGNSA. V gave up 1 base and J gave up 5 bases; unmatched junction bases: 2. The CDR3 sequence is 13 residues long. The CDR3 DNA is TGTGCCAGCAGCTTAGTTGCGGGGGACGAGCAGTACTTC. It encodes CASSLVAGDEQYF. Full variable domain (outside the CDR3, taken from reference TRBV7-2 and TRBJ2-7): GAGVSQSPSNKVTEKGKDVELRCDPISGHTALYWYRQSLGQGLEFLIYFQGNSAPDKSGLPSDRFSAERTGGSVSTLTIQRTQQEDSAVYLCASSLVAGDEQYFGPGTRLTVT.

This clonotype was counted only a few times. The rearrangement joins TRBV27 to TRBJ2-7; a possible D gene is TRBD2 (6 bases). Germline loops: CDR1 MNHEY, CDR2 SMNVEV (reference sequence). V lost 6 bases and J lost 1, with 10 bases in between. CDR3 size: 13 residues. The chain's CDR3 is CASRSGLSYEQYF. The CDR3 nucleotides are TGTGCCAGCAGGTCCGGACTATCCTACGAGCAGTACTTC.

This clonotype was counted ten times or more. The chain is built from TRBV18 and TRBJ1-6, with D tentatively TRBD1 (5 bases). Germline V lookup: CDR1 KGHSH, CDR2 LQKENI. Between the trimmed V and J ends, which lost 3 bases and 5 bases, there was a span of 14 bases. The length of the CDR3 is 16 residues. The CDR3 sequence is CASSPSGTKDNSPLHF. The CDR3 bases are TGTGCCAGCTCACCGTCCGGGACGAAGGATAATTCACCCCTCCACTTT.

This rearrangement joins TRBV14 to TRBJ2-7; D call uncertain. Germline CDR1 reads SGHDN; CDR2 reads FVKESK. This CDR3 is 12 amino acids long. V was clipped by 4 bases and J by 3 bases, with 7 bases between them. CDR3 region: CASSLHLYEQYF. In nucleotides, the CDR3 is TGTGCCAGCAGCCTACACCTCTACGAGCAGTACTTC.

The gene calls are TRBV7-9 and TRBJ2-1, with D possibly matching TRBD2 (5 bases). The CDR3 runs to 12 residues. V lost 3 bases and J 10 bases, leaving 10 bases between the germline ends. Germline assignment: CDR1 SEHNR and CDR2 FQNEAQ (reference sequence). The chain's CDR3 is CASSFLSEEQFF. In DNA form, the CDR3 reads TGTGCCAGCAGCTTTCTTAGCGAGGAGCAGTTCTTC. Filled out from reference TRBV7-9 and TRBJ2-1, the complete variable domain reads DTGVSQNPRHKITKRGQNVTFRCDPISEHNRLYWYRQTLGQGPEFLTYFQNEAQLEKSRLLSDRFSAERPKGSFSTLEIQRTEQGDSAMYLCASSFLSEEQFFGPGTRLTVL.

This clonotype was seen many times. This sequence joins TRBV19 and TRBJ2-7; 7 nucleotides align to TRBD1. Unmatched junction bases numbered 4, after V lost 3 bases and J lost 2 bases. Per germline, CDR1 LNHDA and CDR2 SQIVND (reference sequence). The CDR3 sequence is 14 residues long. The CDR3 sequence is CASSMAGGPYEQYF. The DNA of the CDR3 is TGTGCCAGTAGTATGGCAGGGGGACCCTACGAGCAGTACTTC.

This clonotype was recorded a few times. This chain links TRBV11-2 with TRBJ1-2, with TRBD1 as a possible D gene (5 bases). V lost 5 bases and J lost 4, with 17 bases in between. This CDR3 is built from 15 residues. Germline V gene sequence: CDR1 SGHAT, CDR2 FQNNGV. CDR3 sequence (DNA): TGTGCCAGCAGCCGCGGAGGGGTTATAAGCTATGGCTACACCTTC. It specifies CASSRGGVISYGYTF.

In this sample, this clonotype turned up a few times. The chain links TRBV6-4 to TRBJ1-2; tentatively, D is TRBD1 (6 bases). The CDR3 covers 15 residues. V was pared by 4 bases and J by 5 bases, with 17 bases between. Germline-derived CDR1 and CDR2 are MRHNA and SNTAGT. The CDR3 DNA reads TGTGCCAGCAGTGCCGAGGGGGGACCAACATATGGCTACACCTTC. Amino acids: CASSAEGGPTYGYTF.

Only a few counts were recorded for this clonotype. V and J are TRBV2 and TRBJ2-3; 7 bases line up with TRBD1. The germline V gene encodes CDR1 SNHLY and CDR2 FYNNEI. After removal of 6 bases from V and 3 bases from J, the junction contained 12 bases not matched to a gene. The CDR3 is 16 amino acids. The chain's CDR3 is CASRESQGTRTDTQYF. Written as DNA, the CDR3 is TGTGCCAGCAGGGAGTCACAGGGGACGAGGACAGATACGCAGTATTTT.

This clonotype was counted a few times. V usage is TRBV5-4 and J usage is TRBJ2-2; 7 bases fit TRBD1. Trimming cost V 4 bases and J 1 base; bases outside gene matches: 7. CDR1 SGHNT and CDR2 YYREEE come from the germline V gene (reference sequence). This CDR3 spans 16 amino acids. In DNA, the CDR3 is TGTGCCAGCAGCGGCGCCGGGACAGTGAACACCGGGGAGCTGTTTTTT. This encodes CASSGAGTVNTGELFF.

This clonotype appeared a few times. CDR3 sequence: CASSRQVLEDTEAFF. Written as DNA, the CDR3 is TGTGCCAGCAGCCGACAGGTTTTGGAGGACACTGAAGCTTTCTTT. The chain is built from TRBV7-2 and TRBJ1-1; TRBD1 is a possible D gene (6 bases). Germline values: CDR1 SGHTA, CDR2 FQGNSA. This CDR3 is built from 15 residues. V lost 5 bases and J lost 3, with 16 bases in between. The entire variable domain, with the rest obtained from reference TRBV7-2 and TRBJ1-1, is as follows: GAGVSQSPSNKVTEKGKDVELRCDPISGHTALYWYRQSLGQGLEFLIYFQGNSAPDKSGLPSDRFSAERTGGSVSTLTIQRTQQEDSAVYLCASSRQVLEDTEAFFGQGTRLTVV.

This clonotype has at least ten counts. The CDR3 DNA sequence: TGTGCCAGCAGCCAGACAGGGCCCCACGAGCAGTACTTC. Amino acids: CASSQTGPHEQYF. V and J are TRBV28 and TRBJ2-7, with 7 bases matching TRBD1. Germline-derived CDR1 and CDR2 are MDHEN and SYDVKM. The junction had 7 bases not matched to a gene; V was cut back by 6 bases and J by 5 bases. The CDR3 contains 13 residues.

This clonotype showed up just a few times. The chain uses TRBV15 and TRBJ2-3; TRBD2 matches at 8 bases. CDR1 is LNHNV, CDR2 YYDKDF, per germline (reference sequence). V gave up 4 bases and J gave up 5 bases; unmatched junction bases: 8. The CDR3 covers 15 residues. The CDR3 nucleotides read TGTGCCACCAGCACGGGAGGGGGAGTCGTAGATACGCAGTATTTT. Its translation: CATSTGGGVVDTQYF.

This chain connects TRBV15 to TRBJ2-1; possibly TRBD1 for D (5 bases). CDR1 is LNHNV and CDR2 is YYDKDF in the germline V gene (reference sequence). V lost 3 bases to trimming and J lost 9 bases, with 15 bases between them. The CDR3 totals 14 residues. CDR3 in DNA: TGTGCCACCAGCAGTTCACCCAAAAGGGGTGAGCAGTTCTTC. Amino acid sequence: CATSSSPKRGEQFF.

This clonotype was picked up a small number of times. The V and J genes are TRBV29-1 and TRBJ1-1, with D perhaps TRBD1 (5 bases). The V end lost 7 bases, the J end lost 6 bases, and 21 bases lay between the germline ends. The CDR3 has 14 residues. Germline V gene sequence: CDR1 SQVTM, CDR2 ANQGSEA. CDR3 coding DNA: TGCAGCGCCTCAAGCGGGACGGTCAGGGCTGAAGCTTTCTTT. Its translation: CSASSGTVRAEAFF.

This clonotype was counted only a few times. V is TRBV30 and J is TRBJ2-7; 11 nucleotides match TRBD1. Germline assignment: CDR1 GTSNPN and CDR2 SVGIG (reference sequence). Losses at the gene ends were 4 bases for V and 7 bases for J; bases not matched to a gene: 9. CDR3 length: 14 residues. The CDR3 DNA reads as TGTGCCTGGAACCCAGGGACAGGGGGTTGGGAGCAGTACTTC. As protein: CAWNPGTGGWEQYF. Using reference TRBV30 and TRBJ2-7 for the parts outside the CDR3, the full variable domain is SQTIHQWPATLVQPVGSPLSLECTVEGTSNPNLYWYRQAAGRGLQLLFYSVGIGQISSEVPQNLSASRPQDRQFILSSKKLLLSDSGFYLCAWNPGTGGWEQYFGPGTRLTVT.

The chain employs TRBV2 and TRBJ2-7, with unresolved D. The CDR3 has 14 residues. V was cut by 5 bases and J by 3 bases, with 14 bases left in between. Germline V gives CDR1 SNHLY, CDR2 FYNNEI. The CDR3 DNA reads TGTGCCAGCAGTCCAAAGGGCAACCGCTACGAGCAGTACTTC. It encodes CASSPKGNRYEQYF.

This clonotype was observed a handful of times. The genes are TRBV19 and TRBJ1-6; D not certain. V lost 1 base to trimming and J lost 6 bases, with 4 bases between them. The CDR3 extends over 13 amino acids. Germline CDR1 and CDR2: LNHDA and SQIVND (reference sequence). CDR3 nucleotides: TGTGCCAGTAGTATAGGTCGTAATTCACCCCTCCACTTT. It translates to CASSIGRNSPLHF.

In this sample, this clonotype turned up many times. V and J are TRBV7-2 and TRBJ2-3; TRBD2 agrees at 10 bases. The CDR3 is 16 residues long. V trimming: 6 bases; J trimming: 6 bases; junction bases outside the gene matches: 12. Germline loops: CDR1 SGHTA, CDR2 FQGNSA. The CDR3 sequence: CASSHRASGRSDTQYF. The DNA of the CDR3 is TGTGCCAGCAGTCATAGGGCTAGCGGGAGATCTGATACGCAGTATTTT.

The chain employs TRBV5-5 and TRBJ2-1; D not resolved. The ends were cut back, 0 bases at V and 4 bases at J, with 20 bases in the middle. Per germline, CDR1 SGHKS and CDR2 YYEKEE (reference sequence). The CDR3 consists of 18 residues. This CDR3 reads CASSLAYYGKSLYNEQFF. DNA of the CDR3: TGTGCCAGCAGCTTGGCCTATTACGGTAAAAGTCTATACAATGAGCAGTTCTTC.

The DNA for the CDR3 is TGTGCCAGTCAAAACCGACCGGGACATTCAGGGCAGCCCCAGCATTTT. Translated: CASQNRPGHSGQPQHF. The chain joins TRBV19 to TRBJ1-5, with D possibly TRBD1 on 6 matching bases. Trimming stripped 8 bases from V and 7 bases from J, with 24 bases between. Germline assignment: CDR1 LNHDA and CDR2 SQIVND (reference sequence). The CDR3 contains 16 residues.

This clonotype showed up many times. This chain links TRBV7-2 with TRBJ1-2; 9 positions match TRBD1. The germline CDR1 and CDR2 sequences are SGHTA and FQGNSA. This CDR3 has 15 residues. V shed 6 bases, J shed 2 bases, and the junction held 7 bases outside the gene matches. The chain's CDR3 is CASSYIQGANYGYTF. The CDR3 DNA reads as TGTGCCAGCAGTTATATACAGGGGGCGAACTATGGCTACACCTTC.

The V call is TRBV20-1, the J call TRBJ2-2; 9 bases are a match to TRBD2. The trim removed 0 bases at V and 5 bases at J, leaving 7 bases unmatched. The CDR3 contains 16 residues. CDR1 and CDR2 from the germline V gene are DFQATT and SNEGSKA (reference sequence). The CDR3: CSARDLAGGETGELFF. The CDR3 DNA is TGCAGTGCTAGAGATCTGGCGGGAGGGGAGACCGGGGAGCTGTTTTTT.

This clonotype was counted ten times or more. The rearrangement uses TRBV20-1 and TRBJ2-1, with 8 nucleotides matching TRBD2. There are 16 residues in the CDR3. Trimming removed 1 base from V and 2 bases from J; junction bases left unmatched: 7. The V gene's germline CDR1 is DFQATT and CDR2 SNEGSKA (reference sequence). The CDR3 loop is CSARGSAGGTYNEQFF. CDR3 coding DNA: TGCAGTGCTAGAGGGTCGGCGGGGGGCACCTACAATGAGCAGTTCTTC.

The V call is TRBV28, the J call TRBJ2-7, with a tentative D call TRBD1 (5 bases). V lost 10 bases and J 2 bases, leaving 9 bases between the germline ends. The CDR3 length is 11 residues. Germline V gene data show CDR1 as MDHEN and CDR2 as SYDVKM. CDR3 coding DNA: TGTGCCACCGACAGCACCTACGAGCAGTACTTC. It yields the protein CATDSTYEQYF.

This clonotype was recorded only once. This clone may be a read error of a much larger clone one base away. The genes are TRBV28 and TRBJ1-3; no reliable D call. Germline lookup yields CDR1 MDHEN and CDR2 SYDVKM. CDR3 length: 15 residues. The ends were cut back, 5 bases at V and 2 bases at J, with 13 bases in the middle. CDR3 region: CASSQTRNTGNTIYF. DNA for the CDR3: TGTGCCAGCAGTCAAACAAGGAACACTGGAAACACCATATATTTT.

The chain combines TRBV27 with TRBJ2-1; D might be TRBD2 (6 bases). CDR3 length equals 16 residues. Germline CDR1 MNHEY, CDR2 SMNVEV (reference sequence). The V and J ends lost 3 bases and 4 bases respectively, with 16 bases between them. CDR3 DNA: TGTGCCAGCAGTTTCCGATGGGGGGTGGATTACAATGAGCAGTTCTTC. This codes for CASSFRWGVDYNEQFF.